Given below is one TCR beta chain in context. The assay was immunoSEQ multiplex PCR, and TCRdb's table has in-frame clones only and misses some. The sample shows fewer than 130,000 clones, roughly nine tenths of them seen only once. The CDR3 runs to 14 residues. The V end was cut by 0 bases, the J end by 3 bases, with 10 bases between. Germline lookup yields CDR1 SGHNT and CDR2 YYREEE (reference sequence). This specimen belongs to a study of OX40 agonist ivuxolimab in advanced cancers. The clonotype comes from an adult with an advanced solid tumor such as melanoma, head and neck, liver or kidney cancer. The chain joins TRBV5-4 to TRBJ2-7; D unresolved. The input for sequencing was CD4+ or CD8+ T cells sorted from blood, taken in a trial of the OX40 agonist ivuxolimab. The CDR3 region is CASSLEGNLYEQYF. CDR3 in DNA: TGTGCCAGCAGCTTGGAAGGGAATCTCTACGAGCAGTACTTC.